The next 7 T cell receptor beta chains were all read from a single sample in a study of radiation and T cells in renal cell carcinoma. Time point meaning: blood 2 weeks post-SBRT. The treatment here: 15 Gy SBRT to primary tumor, nephrectomy 4 weeks later. Assay used: immunoSEQ multiplex PCR; TCRdb lists only in-frame clones, some missing. The repertoire holds some 130,000 clones, with more than 75% as singletons. Source: blood, taken from a patient whose treatment included radiotherapy and nephrectomy. The receptors were gathered from a woman in her 70s with renal cell carcinoma.

This chain connects TRBV29-1 to TRBJ2-5; D is unresolved. The CDR3 sequence is 10 residues long. Germline V lookup: CDR1 SQVTM, CDR2 ANQGSEA. The V gene lost 7 bases and the J gene lost 3 bases, with 6 bases spanning the gap. The CDR3 coding sequence is TGCAGCGGCGGAGAAGAGACCCAGTACTTC. Its translation: CSGGEETQYF.

The CDR3 bases are TGCGCCAGCAGCCTCCAGGCAGGGGTAACCGGGGAGCTGTTTTTT. Translation gives CASSLQAGVTGELFF. J is TRBJ2-2 and V is TRBV4-3; tentatively, D is TRBD1 (6 bases). Germline loops: CDR1 LGHNA, CDR2 YSLEER. This CDR3 contains 15 residues. Trimming took 4 bases from V and 5 from J, leaving 14 bases between them.

CDR3 bases: TGCGCCAGCAGCTTGGAAGGCGCGCCGGGCACTGAAGCTTTCTTT. It translates to CASSLEGAPGTEAFF. This chain uses TRBV5-1 with TRBJ1-1; D gene unclear. Per germline, CDR1 SGHRS and CDR2 YFSETQ. Trimming took 0 bases from V and 4 from J, leaving 13 bases between them. The CDR3 spans 15 residues.

The chain employs TRBV4-1 and TRBJ2-1; the match to TRBD2 covers 10 bases. Trimming took 1 base from V and 4 from J; bases not matched to a gene: 7. The CDR3 loop spans 17 amino acids. From germline, CDR1 is MGHRA and CDR2 YSYEKL. The CDR3 sequence: CASSQVFSGGVYNEQFF. The CDR3 DNA sequence: TGCGCCAGCAGCCAAGTATTCAGCGGGGGGGTTTACAATGAGCAGTTCTTC.

The chain combines TRBV7-9 with TRBJ2-7; D unresolved. The CDR3 runs 13 residues. CDR1 is SEHNR and CDR2 is FQNEAQ in the germline V gene (reference sequence). V gave up 0 bases and J gave up 3 bases, with 6 bases separating them. The DNA of the CDR3 is TGTGCCAGCAGCTTAGCAGGGAACTACGAGCAGTACTTC. Amino acid sequence: CASSLAGNYEQYF.

This clone was found a few times. The chain links TRBV19 to TRBJ1-1; no clear D. Trimming pared 3 bases from V and 1 base from J, leaving 9 bases between. CDR3 size: 14 residues. Germline V CDR1 and CDR2: LNHDA, SQIVND (reference sequence). CDR3 DNA sequence: TGTGCCAGTAGTATCAGTACAAGGAACACTGAAGCTTTCTTT. Protein sequence: CASSISTRNTEAFF.

The rearrangement links TRBV30 to TRBJ1-2; 9 bases agree with TRBD1. CDR3 length equals 16 residues. V lost 3 bases to trimming and J lost 4 bases; unmatched junction nucleotides: 12. The germline V gene has CDR1 GTSNPN and CDR2 SVGIG (reference sequence). CDR3 coding DNA: TGTGCCTGGAGAAAACCGGGACAGGGACCGAGCTATGGCTACACCTTC. It yields the protein CAWRKPGQGPSYGYTF.